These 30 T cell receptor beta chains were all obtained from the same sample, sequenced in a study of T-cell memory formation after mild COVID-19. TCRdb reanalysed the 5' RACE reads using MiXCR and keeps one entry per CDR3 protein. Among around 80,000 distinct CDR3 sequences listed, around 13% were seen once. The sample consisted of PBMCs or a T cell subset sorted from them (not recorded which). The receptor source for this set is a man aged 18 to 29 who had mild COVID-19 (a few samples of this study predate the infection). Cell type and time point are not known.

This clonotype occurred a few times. CDR3 sequence (DNA): TGTGCCAGCAGTGTACAGGGGGAGAACACTGAAGCTTTCTTT. The encoded protein is CASSVQGENTEAFF. The chain recombines TRBV6-1 with TRBJ1-1; 8 bases are shared with TRBD1. This CDR3 contains 14 residues. Germline CDR1 MNHNS, CDR2 SASEGT. Losses at the gene ends were 4 bases for V and 1 base for J; bases not matched to a gene: 2.

CDR3 sequence reads: CATSEERAGGPYNEQFF. The CDR3 DNA reads TGTGCCACCAGTGAAGAGCGAGCAGGGGGGCCCTACAATGAGCAGTTCTTC. This sequence joins TRBV24-1 and TRBJ2-1, with D tentatively TRBD1 (7 bases). The CDR3 covers 17 residues. CDR1 is KGHDR and CDR2 is SFDVKD in the germline V gene. Trimming left V 4 bases short and J 2 bases short, with 17 bases between.

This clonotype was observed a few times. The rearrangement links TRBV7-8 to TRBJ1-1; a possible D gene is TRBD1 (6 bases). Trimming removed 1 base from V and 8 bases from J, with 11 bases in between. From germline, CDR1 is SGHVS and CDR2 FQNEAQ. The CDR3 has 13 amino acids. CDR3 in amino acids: CASSLGQGWEAFF. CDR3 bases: TGTGCCAGCAGCTTAGGCCAGGGGTGGGAAGCTTTCTTT.

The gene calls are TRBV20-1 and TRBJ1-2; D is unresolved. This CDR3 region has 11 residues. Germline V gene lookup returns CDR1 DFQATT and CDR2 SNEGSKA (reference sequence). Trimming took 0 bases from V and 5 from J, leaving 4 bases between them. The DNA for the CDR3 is TGCAGTGCTAGAGACAGTTATGGCTACACCTTC. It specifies CSARDSYGYTF.

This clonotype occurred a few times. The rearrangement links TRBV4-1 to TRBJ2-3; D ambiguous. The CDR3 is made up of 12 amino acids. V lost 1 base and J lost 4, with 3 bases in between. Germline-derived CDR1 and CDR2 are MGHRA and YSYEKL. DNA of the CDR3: TGCGCCAGCAGCCAAGTAGCAGATACGCAGTATTTT. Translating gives CASSQVADTQYF.

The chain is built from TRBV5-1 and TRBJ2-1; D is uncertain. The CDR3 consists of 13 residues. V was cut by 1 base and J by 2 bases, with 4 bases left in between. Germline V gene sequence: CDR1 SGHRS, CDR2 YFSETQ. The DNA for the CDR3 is TGCGCCAGCAGCTTGTGGACCTACAATGAGCAGTTCTTC. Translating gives CASSLWTYNEQFF.

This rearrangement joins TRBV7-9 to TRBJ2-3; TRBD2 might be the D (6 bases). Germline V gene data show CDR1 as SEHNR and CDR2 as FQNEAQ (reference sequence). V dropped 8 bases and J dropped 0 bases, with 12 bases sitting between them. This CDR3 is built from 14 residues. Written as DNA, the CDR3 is TGTGCCAGCGAGGAGGGCCTCAGCACAGATACGCAGTATTTT. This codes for CASEEGLSTDTQYF.

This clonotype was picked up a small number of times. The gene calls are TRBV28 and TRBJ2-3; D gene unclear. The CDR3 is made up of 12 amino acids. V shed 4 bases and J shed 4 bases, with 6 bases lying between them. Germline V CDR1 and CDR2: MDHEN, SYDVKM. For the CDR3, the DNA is TGTGCCAGCAGTTCCCCTCCAGATACGCAGTATTTT. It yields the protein CASSSPPDTQYF. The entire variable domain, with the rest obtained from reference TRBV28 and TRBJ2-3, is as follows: DVKVTQSSRYLVKRTGEKVFLECVQDMDHENMFWYRQDPGLGLRLIYFSYDVKMKEKGDIPEGYSVSREKKERFSLILESASTNQTSMYLCASSSPPDTQYFGPGTRLTVL.

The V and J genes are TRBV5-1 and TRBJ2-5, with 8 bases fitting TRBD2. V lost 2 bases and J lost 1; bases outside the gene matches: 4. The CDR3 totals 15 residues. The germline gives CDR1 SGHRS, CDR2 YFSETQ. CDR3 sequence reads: CASSFRGGPQETQYF. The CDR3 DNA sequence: TGCGCCAGCAGCTTCCGGGGGGGTCCCCAAGAGACCCAGTACTTC.

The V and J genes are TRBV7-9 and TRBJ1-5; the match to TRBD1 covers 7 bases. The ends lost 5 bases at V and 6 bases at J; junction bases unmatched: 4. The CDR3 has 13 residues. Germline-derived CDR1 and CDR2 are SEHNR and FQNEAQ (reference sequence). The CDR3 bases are TGTGCCAGCAGCCCAGGGGGTGTTCAGCCCCAGCATTTT. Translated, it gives CASSPGGVQPQHF.

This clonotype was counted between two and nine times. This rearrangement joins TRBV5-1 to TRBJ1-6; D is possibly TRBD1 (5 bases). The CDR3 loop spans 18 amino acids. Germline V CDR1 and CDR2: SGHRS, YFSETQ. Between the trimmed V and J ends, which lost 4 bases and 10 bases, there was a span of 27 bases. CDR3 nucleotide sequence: TGCGCCAGCAGCCTTATTCGGCAGGGTTTGCCAGCCGGATCACCCCTCCACTTT. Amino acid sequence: CASSLIRQGLPAGSPLHF.

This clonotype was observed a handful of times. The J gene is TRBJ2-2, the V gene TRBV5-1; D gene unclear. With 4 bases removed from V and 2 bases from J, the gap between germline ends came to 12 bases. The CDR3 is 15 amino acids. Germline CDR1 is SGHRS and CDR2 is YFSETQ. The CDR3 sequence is CASSPLGYNTGELFF. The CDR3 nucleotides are TGCGCCAGCAGCCCGCTGGGCTACAACACCGGGGAGCTGTTTTTT. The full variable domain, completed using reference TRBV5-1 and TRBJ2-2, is KAGVTQTPRYLIKTRGQQVTLSCSPISGHRSVSWYQQTPGQGLQFLFEYFSETQRNKGNFPGRFSGRQFSNSRSEMNVSTLELGDSALYLCASSPLGYNTGELFFGEGSRLTVL.

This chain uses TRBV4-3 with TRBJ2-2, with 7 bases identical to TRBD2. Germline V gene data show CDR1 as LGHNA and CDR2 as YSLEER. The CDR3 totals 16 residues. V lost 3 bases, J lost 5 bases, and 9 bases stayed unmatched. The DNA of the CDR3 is TGCGCCAGCAGCCATCCGGGACTACCTGGGACCGGGGAGCTGTTTTTT. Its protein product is CASSHPGLPGTGELFF.

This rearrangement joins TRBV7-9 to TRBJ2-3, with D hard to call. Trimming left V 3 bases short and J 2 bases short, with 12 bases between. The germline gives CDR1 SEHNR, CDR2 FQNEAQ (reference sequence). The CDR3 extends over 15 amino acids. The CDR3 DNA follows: TGTGCCAGCAGCTTTTGGTCTTCATCCACAGATACGCAGTATTTT. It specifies CASSFWSSSTDTQYF.

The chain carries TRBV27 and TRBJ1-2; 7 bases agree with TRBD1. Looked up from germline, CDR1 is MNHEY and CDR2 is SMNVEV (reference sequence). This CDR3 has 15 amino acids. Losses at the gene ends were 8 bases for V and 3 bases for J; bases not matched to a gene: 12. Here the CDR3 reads CASFKGGQRYYGYTF. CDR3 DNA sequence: TGTGCCAGCTTTAAGGGGGGACAGCGGTACTATGGCTACACCTTC.

CDR3 coding DNA: TGTGCCAGCGGATTCGGGGGGGCCAGCAATCAGCCCCAGCATTTT. It codes for CASGFGGASNQPQHF. The gene calls are TRBV12-3 or TRBV12-4 and TRBJ1-5; D may be TRBD1 (6 bases). The CDR3 extends over 15 amino acids. V lost 8 bases and J lost 1, with 15 bases in between.

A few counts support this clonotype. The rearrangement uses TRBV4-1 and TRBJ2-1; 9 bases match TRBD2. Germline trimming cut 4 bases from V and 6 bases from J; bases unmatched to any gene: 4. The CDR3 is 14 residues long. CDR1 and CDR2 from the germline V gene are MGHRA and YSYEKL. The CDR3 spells CASSRLAERNEQFF. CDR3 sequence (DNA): TGCGCCAGCAGCCGACTAGCGGAGCGCAATGAGCAGTTCTTC.

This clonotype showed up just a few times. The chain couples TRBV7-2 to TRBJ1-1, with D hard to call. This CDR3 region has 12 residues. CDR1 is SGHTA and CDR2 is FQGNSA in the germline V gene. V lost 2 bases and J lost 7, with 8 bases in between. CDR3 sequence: CASSLTRHEAFF. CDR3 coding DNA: TGTGCCAGCAGCTTAACCAGGCATGAAGCTTTCTTT.

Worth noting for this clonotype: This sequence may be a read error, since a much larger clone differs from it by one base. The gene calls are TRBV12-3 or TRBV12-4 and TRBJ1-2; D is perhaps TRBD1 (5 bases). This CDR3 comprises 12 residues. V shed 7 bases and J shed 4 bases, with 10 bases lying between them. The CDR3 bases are TGTGCCAGCACTGGGGGTGTCTATGGCTACACCTTC. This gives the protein CASTGGVYGYTF.

CDR3 loop: CASSARATYNEQFF. The CDR3 nucleotides are TGTGCCAGCAGCGCAAGGGCCACCTACAATGAGCAGTTCTTC. This rearrangement joins TRBV11-2 to TRBJ2-1, with D uncertain. V lost 5 bases and J 2 bases, leaving 10 bases between the germline ends. The CDR3 has 14 amino acids. Germline V CDR1 and CDR2: SGHAT, FQNNGV.

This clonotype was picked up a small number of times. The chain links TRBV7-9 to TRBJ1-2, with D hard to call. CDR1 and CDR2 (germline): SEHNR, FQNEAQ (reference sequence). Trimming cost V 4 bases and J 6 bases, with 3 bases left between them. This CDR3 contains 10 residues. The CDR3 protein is CASSSNGYTF. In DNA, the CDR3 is TGTGCCAGCAGCTCAAATGGCTACACCTTC.

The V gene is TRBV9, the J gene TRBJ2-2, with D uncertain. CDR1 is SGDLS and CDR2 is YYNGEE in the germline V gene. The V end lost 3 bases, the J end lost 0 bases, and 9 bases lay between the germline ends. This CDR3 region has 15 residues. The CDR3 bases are TGTGCCAGCAGCGGTAGTGGGTCGAACACCGGGGAGCTGTTTTTT. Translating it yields CASSGSGSNTGELFF.

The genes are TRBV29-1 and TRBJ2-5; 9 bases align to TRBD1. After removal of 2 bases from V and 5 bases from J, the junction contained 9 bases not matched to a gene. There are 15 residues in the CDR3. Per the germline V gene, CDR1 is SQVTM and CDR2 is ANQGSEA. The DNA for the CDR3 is TGCAGCGTTGAACCCCGGGACAGGGAGTTGGAGACCCAGTACTTC. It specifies CSVEPRDRELETQYF.

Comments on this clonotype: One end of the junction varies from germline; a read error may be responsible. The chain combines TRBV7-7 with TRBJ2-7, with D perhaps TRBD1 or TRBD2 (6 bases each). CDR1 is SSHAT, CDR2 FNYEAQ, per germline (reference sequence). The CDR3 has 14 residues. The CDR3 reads CASSMAGGLDEQYF. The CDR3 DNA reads TGTGCTAGCAGCATGGCTGGGGGGCTCGACGAGCAGTACTTC.

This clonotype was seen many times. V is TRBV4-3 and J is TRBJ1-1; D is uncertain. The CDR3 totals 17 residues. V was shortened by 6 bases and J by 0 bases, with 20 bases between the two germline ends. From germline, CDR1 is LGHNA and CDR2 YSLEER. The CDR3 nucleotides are TGCGCCAGCAGTCCTACTGCGACCAAGTTACTGAACACTGAAGCTTTCTTT. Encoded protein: CASSPTATKLLNTEAFF.

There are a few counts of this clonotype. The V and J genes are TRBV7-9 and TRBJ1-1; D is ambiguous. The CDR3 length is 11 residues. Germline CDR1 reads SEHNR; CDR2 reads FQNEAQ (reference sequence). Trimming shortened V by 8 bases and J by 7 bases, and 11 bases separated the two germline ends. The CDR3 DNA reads TGTGCCAGCTACGGACGGAATGAAGCTTTCTTT. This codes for CASYGRNEAFF. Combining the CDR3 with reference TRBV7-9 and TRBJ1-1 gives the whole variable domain DTGVSQNPRHKITKRGQNVTFRCDPISEHNRLYWYRQTLGQGPEFLTYFQNEAQLEKSRLLSDRFSAERPKGSFSTLEIQRTEQGDSAMYLCASYGRNEAFFGQGTRLTVV.

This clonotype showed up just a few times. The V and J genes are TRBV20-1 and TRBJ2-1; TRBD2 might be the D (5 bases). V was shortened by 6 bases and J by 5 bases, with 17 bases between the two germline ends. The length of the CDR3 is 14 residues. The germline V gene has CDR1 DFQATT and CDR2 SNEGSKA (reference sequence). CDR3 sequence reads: CSARSPSKHNEQFF. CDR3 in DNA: TGCAGTGCCCGATCGCCTAGCAAGCACAATGAGCAGTTCTTC.

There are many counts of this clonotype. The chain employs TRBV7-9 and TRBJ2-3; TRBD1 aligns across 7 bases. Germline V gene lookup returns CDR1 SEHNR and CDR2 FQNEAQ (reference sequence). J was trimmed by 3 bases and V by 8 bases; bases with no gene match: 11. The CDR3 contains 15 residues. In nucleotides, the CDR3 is TGTGCCAGCCCCCCAGGGGGACAGCGGACAGATACGCAGTATTTT. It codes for CASPPGGQRTDTQYF.

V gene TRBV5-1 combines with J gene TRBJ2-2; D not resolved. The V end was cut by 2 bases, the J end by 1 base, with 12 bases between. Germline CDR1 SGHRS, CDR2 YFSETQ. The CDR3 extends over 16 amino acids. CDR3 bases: TGCGCCAGCAGCTTCAGGCCGGTGAAGAACACCGGGGAGCTGTTTTTT. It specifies CASSFRPVKNTGELFF.

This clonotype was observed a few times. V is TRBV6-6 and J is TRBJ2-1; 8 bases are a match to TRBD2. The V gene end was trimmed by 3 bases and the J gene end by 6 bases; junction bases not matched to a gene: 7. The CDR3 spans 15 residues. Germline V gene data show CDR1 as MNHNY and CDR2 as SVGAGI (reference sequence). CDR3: CASSYHGGASNEQFF. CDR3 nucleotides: TGTGCCAGCAGTTATCACGGGGGGGCCAGCAATGAGCAGTTCTTC.